These T cell receptor beta chains were read from a single sample in a study of identical twins. TCRdb reprocessed the 5' RACE reads via MiXCR and lists one record per CDR3 protein. The sample has about 530,000 distinct CDR3 sequences, over 12% seen once. The same specimen was also included in a second study, on yellow fever vaccine responses in identical twins.

Sequencing was performed on CD4+ T cells sorted from blood. The source of these receptors is a woman aged 18-30 years in good health. Both conserved end residues are part of each CDR3. The D gene is left open where the match is weak. Size values are once, few and many counts, or a class for expanded clones, and some rows have none.

v_call: TRBV4-1
clone_size: .
d_call: TRBD1
j_call: TRBJ2-3
cdr3_nt: TGCGCCAGCAGCCTCATGACAGGGGTATCAGATACGCAGTATTTT
cdr3_aa: CASSLMTGVSDTQYF

v_call: TRBV29-1
clone_size: few
d_call: .
j_call: TRBJ2-1
cdr3_nt: TGCAGCGTTGACGGGGTAGGTGAGCAGTTCTTC
cdr3_aa: CSVDGVGEQFF

v_call: TRBV25-1
clone_size: few
d_call: .
j_call: TRBJ1-2
cdr3_nt: TGTGCCAGCAGTGAGACGGGAGGGACCACAACGTTCGGCTACACCTTC
cdr3_aa: CASSETGGTTTFGYTF

v_call: TRBV10-3
clone_size: few
d_call: .
j_call: TRBJ2-2
cdr3_nt: TGTGCCATCAGTGGTACCGACGGGGAGCTGTTTTTT
cdr3_aa: CAISGTDGELFF

v_call: TRBV7-2
clone_size: .
d_call: TRBD1
j_call: TRBJ1-4
cdr3_nt: TGTGCCAGCAGCCCTACAGGGGATAATGAAAAACTGTTTTTT
cdr3_aa: CASSPTGDNEKLFF

v_call: TRBV12-3/TRBV12-4
clone_size: few
d_call: .
j_call: TRBJ2-5
cdr3_nt: TGTGCCAGCAGTTTAGCTACAATGGGCGCCGGAGAGACCCAGTACTTC
cdr3_aa: CASSLATMGAGETQYF

v_call: TRBV24-1
clone_size: .
d_call: TRBD1
j_call: TRBJ2-1
cdr3_nt: TGTGCCACCAGTGATTTCGGACAGGGTACGTACGATGAGCAGTTCTTC
cdr3_aa: CATSDFGQGTYDEQFF

v_call: TRBV4-1
clone_size: .
d_call: TRBD2
j_call: TRBJ2-2
cdr3_nt: TGCGCCAGCAGCCAAGATGGCGTGCGGGGGGGCGTTTCAACCGGGGAGCTGTTTTTT
cdr3_aa: CASSQDGVRGGVSTGELFF

v_call: TRBV20-1
clone_size: few
d_call: TRBD1
j_call: TRBJ1-6
cdr3_nt: TGCAGTGCTAGAGCCGCACAGGGGCATTTGGATAATTCACCCCTCCACTTT
cdr3_aa: CSARAAQGHLDNSPLHF

v_call: TRBV29-1
clone_size: few
d_call: .
j_call: TRBJ2-5
cdr3_nt: TGCAGCGTTGTGGGGGCCGGGGAGACCCAGTACTTC
cdr3_aa: CSVVGAGETQYF

v_call: TRBV6-2/TRBV6-3
clone_size: .
d_call: TRBD2
j_call: TRBJ2-1
cdr3_nt: TGTGCCAGCAGTTACCCGGGACTAGTCGTTGAGCAGTTCTTC
cdr3_aa: CASSYPGLVVEQFF

v_call: TRBV6-1
clone_size: .
d_call: .
j_call: TRBJ2-2
cdr3_nt: TGTGCCAGCGCTAGGACGGGAAACACCGGGGAGCTGTTTTTT
cdr3_aa: CASARTGNTGELFF

v_call: TRBV2
clone_size: few
d_call: .
j_call: TRBJ2-5
cdr3_nt: TGTGCCAGCTCTTCACATCAGGGAGAGACCCAGTACTTC
cdr3_aa: CASSSHQGETQYF

v_call: TRBV3-1
clone_size: few
d_call: .
j_call: TRBJ2-7
cdr3_nt: TGTGCCAGCAGCCAAAGAAGGTACGAGCAGTACTTC
cdr3_aa: CASSQRRYEQYF

v_call: TRBV24-1
clone_size: .
d_call: .
j_call: TRBJ2-3
cdr3_nt: TGTGCCACCAGTGATACTGGGCCAGATACGCAGTATTTT
cdr3_aa: CATSDTGPDTQYF

v_call: TRBV6-1
clone_size: few
d_call: TRBD1
j_call: TRBJ2-1
cdr3_nt: TGTGCCAGCACCGGGACAGATTACAATGAGCAGTTCTTC
cdr3_aa: CASTGTDYNEQFF

v_call: TRBV12-3/TRBV12-4
clone_size: many
d_call: .
j_call: TRBJ2-5
cdr3_nt: TGTGCCAGCAGTCCTCTAGAAGAGACCCAGTACTTC
cdr3_aa: CASSPLEETQYF

v_call: TRBV25-1
clone_size: .
d_call: TRBD1
j_call: TRBJ2-7
cdr3_nt: TGTGCCAGCCGGGGGACAGGGGAGTCCTACGAGCAGTACTTC
cdr3_aa: CASRGTGESYEQYF

v_call: TRBV28
clone_size: .
d_call: .
j_call: TRBJ2-5
cdr3_nt: TGTGCCAGCAGCCTAGCCTCGACCCAGTACTTC
cdr3_aa: CASSLASTQYF

v_call: TRBV6-5
clone_size: few
d_call: TRBD1
j_call: TRBJ1-2
cdr3_nt: TGTGCCAGCAGTTCGACAGGGAGCTATGGCTACACCTTC
cdr3_aa: CASSSTGSYGYTF

v_call: TRBV7-8
clone_size: few
d_call: .
j_call: TRBJ2-1
cdr3_nt: TGTGCCAGCAGCTCCATCCCGAAAGGGCGCAATGAGCAGTTCTTC
cdr3_aa: CASSSIPKGRNEQFF

v_call: TRBV3-1
clone_size: many
d_call: .
j_call: TRBJ1-1
cdr3_nt: TGTGCCAGCAGCCAAGTGTATCAGACAAACACTGAAGCTTTCTTT
cdr3_aa: CASSQVYQTNTEAFF

v_call: TRBV5-1
clone_size: .
d_call: TRBD1
j_call: TRBJ2-3
cdr3_nt: TGCGCCAGCAGCTCCACAGGGGTTAGCACAGATACGCAGTATTTT
cdr3_aa: CASSSTGVSTDTQYF

v_call: TRBV11-2
clone_size: few
d_call: TRBD1
j_call: TRBJ1-2
cdr3_nt: TGTGCCAGCAGCTTGGGGGACAGGGATGGTGGCTACACCTTC
cdr3_aa: CASSLGDRDGGYTF

v_call: TRBV5-1
clone_size: .
d_call: .
j_call: TRBJ2-3
cdr3_nt: TGCGCCAGCAGCTTGTGGGGCCAGGCCTTCACAGATACGCAGTATTTT
cdr3_aa: CASSLWGQAFTDTQYF

v_call: TRBV9
clone_size: .
d_call: .
j_call: TRBJ1-2
cdr3_nt: TGTGCCAGCAGCGTAGCTCCGGCCCAAGGAAATGGCTACACCTTC
cdr3_aa: CASSVAPAQGNGYTF

v_call: TRBV2
clone_size: many
d_call: .
j_call: TRBJ2-7
cdr3_nt: TGTGCCAGCAGTACAGGGTCCTACGAGCAGTACTTC
cdr3_aa: CASSTGSYEQYF

v_call: TRBV7-3
clone_size: .
d_call: .
j_call: TRBJ2-1
cdr3_nt: TGTGCCAGCAGCGCGACAGGCAATGAGCAGTTCTTC
cdr3_aa: CASSATGNEQFF

v_call: TRBV20-1
clone_size: .
d_call: TRBD2
j_call: TRBJ2-1
cdr3_nt: TGCAGTGCTAGAGATCGGGGGGGGAGCGGGGTGGAGTGGAATGAGCAGTTCTTC
cdr3_aa: CSARDRGGSGVEWNEQFF

v_call: TRBV5-6
clone_size: few
d_call: .
j_call: TRBJ1-1
cdr3_nt: TGTGCCAGCAGCTTGATCGGCGCCCAAGCTTTCTTT
cdr3_aa: CASSLIGAQAFF

v_call: TRBV12-3/TRBV12-4
clone_size: .
d_call: .
j_call: TRBJ2-3
cdr3_nt: TGTGCCAGCAGCCGGGCACTTGCGGGCGGGACAGATACGCAGTATTTT
cdr3_aa: CASSRALAGGTDTQYF

v_call: TRBV21-1
clone_size: few
d_call: .
j_call: TRBJ1-6
cdr3_nt: TGTGCCAGCAGCAATAGTGGACTCATAGGGCCCTTT
cdr3_aa: CASSNSGLIGPF

v_call: TRBV19
clone_size: few
d_call: TRBD1
j_call: TRBJ2-2
cdr3_nt: TGTGCCAGTAGTTTATCCGGGACAGGGGGCGCGGACACCGGGGAGCTGTTTTTT
cdr3_aa: CASSLSGTGGADTGELFF

v_call: TRBV7-8
clone_size: many
d_call: .
j_call: TRBJ1-3
cdr3_nt: TGTGCCAGCAGCTTAGGTGGTGGTGGAAACACCATATATTTT
cdr3_aa: CASSLGGGGNTIYF

v_call: TRBV24-1
clone_size: .
d_call: .
j_call: TRBJ2-1
cdr3_nt: TGTGCCACCAGTGATTTTACCTATGAGCAGTTCTTC
cdr3_aa: CATSDFTYEQFF

v_call: TRBV20-1
clone_size: .
d_call: TRBD2
j_call: TRBJ2-2
cdr3_nt: TGCAGTGCTTTAGCGGGAGGGCCAAACACCGGGGAGCTGTTTTTT
cdr3_aa: CSALAGGPNTGELFF

v_call: TRBV19
clone_size: .
d_call: .
j_call: TRBJ2-7
cdr3_nt: TGTGCCAGGCTGAAGAGTCCTTGCTACGAGCAGTACTTC
cdr3_aa: CARLKSPCYEQYF

v_call: TRBV6-5
clone_size: few
d_call: TRBD1
j_call: TRBJ2-5
cdr3_nt: TGTGCCAGCAGTTACGGAACAGGGGTTGAGACCCAGTACTTC
cdr3_aa: CASSYGTGVETQYF

v_call: TRBV20-1
clone_size: .
d_call: .
j_call: TRBJ2-6
cdr3_nt: TGCAGTGCTAGTCGGCTAACAGGGAGCTCTGGGGCCAACGTCCTGACTTTC
cdr3_aa: CSASRLTGSSGANVLTF

v_call: TRBV5-5
clone_size: many
d_call: .
j_call: TRBJ2-1
cdr3_nt: TGTGCCAGCAGATTAAGCTACTCCTCCTACAATGAGCAGTTCTTC
cdr3_aa: CASRLSYSSYNEQFF

v_call: TRBV6-2/TRBV6-3
clone_size: .
d_call: .
j_call: TRBJ2-1
cdr3_nt: TGTGCCAGCAGTCCCCTCAACGGCGGGGCCTACAATGAGCAGTTCTTC
cdr3_aa: CASSPLNGGAYNEQFF

v_call: TRBV11-2
clone_size: .
d_call: TRBD1
j_call: TRBJ2-3
cdr3_nt: TGTGCCAGCAGCCAGGGGGACGCCAGGGCAGATACGCAGTATTTT
cdr3_aa: CASSQGDARADTQYF

v_call: TRBV10-3
clone_size: .
d_call: .
j_call: TRBJ2-2
cdr3_nt: TGTGCCATCAGTGAGCAAGGGGGGCACACCGGGGAGCTGTTTTTT
cdr3_aa: CAISEQGGHTGELFF

v_call: TRBV7-9
clone_size: once
d_call: .
j_call: TRBJ2-2
cdr3_nt: TGTGCCAGCGGACTGGGGGATCACACCGGGGAGCTGTTTTTT
cdr3_aa: CASGLGDHTGELFF